This TCR beta chain emerged from a study of shared clonotypes between healthy human individuals (dated by TCRdb to 2020 to 2021). With respect to the entire study: A few men and two women, aged 18 to 49 years, made up the cohort. Per donor, three plates each were used for CD4 naive and CD4 memory, two for CD8 naive, and one for CD8 memory. Per donor, leukapheresis produced somewhere between about 0.94 and 9 billion PBMCs. To estimate repertoire size and how much clonotype sharing occurs between individuals, the study deeply sequenced the blood TCR repertoires of about 5 healthy adults. Libraries were prepared and TCR repertoires were sequenced by different laboratories using diverse techniques, in order to increase sequencing depth and limit assay-specific biases.

General conclusions and limits of the study: Sharing across several donors was observed for approximately 5% of naive CD4, less than 4% of naive CD8, over 2% of memory CD4, and about 0.4% of memory CD8 clonotypes. Naive subsets generally had larger estimated clonotype richness than memory subsets. Because the study included a small number of donors, the genetic and exposure-history diversity represented was limited. Incomplete sequencing was indicated by rarefaction of sorted-subset datasets, despite the large sequencing depth. Pairwise subsampling indicated that sequencing depth was expected to affect the degree of clonotype sharing among donors. Sampling was limited to blood, and TCR repertoires in tissue likely differ from TCR repertoires in blood. Clonotypes shared by all four sorted-subset donors showed higher generation probabilities than non-shared clonotypes.

Using the deep immunoSEQ assay, multiplex PCR amplified TCR CDR3 regions from genomic DNA. Genomic DNA extracted from each cell subset was distributed evenly over all wells of several immunoSEQ 96-well plates, and each plate served as one replicate. For sorted subsets, around 0.2 ug of genomic DNA, equivalent to about 30,000 T cell genomes, went into each replicate PCR. Purified libraries were quantified with a Qubit 3.0 fluorometer, sized on a Bioanalyzer 2100, and re-quantified with the KAPA Library Quantification kit. Every immunoSEQ 96-well plate was sequenced on a dedicated single-read 150-cycle Illumina NextSeq 550 flow cell. Under the source paper's analysis protocol: Because only junctional sequences without quality scores were contained in the immunoSEQ output, filtering matching that applied to full-length reads could not be performed. Sequences were annotated with PyIR, a Python wrapper for IgBLAST v1.9, and V/J genes and CDR3 were assigned using IMGT germline references. Reads with weak V/J assignments (E-value above 1e-6), missing CDR3, stop codons, out-of-frame junctions, or ambiguous translated residues were removed. A V3J clonotype was defined by an identical inferred V gene, J gene, and CDR3 amino acid sequence. To compute the percentage overlap between repertoires, the number of shared unique clonotypes was divided by the size of the smaller repertoire. Richness of each repertoire was evaluated using RTK rarefaction, the Chao1 estimator, and Recon v2.1 estimates of unobserved clonotypes. Generation probabilities were computed with OLGA for all TCRbeta clonotypes obtained by the gDNA method from a few donors. Sourced from immuneACCESS, this table was stored by TCRdb with only in-frame sequences that have V and J called. A share of the clones is absent; for the studies checked, an unresolved V gene accounts for under half, and the remainder has no known explanation. The V and J calls and clone size come from that table; D and trimming were worked out from the DNA. This sample lists about 2.4 million clones; over 85% were detected once. The ten biggest clones cover approximately 0.37% of the sample.

The donors were healthy, HIV-negative adults with no recently reported acute infections or vaccinations. Every donor was a Caucasian adult living in Nashville, Tennessee, USA. CD4+ T cells were enriched by magnetic negative selection, after which naive cells were positively selected on CD45RA and the negative fraction was taken as the memory subset. Blood was collected by leukapheresis, and PBMCs were isolated by Ficoll-Histopaque density gradient centrifugation and then cryopreserved in liquid nitrogen vapor phase. Purity and quantity of every magnetically sorted T cell population were checked by analytical flow cytometry. Genomic DNA was isolated from each sorted fraction and quantified by UV absorbance on a Nanodrop 2000c. Worth noting for this clone: Its antigen has not been determined. The record has no base qualities; no much larger clone is one base away.

Relative to germline, V is missing 5 bases and J is missing 6 bases, with 13 bases of the junction outside any gene match. The CDR1 and CDR2 encoded by the germline V gene (reference sequence) are SEHNR and FQNEAQ. The CDR3 sequence holds 16 residues, the cysteine and phenylalanine included. The read is trimmed to its CDR3 DNA, 48 bases read in frame from base 1. The rearranged segments are TRBV7-9 and TRBJ2-1, with TRBD2 matching 7 junction bases. This TCR was sampled from a man aged 18 to 30 in good health. Some clones in this sample may be carry-over from other donors' samples. Sequenced: naive CD4+ T cells from PBMCs. Read against the paper, the sample's cell subset or site label means: CD45RA+ positively selected. Here the CDR3 is given as CASSARRGGSTNEQFF. The nucleotide sequence reads TGTGCCAGCAGCGCCCGTAGGGGCGGGAGTACCAATGAGCAGTTCTTC.